This TCR beta chain emerged from a study of blood T cell repertoires in COVID-19. Study-level information: The study drew acute and convalescent COVID-19 samples from the United States, Italy and Spain. The cDNA or gDNA used as material had been derived from T cells, B-cell-depleted T cells, or PBMCs.

Germline values: CDR1 MDHEN, CDR2 SYDVKM. With 6 bases removed from V and 4 bases from J, the gap between germline ends came to 12 bases. The CDR3 consists of 13 residues. How the authors handled the data: It was from reference gene primer amplification that nucleated cell counts were estimated. Sequencing used immunoSEQ multiplex PCR; TCRdb keeps in-frame clones, though not all of them. V and J calls and clone size follow that table, whereas D and trimming were derived from the DNA. Among around 260,000 clones listed, around nine tenths were seen once. Those enrolled in Seattle joined during active infection and were followed longitudinally afterward.

The receptor was derived from a woman aged 70 to 79 with COVID-19, enrolled during active disease. Sequenced: peripheral blood. The chain is built from TRBV28 and TRBJ1-2; no firm D call. The CDR3: CASSQTRIYGYTF. Written as DNA, the CDR3 is TGTGCCAGCAGCCAGACACGAATCTATGGCTACACCTTC.